This passage covers 27 T cell receptor beta chains from one sample sequenced in a study of cytomegalovirus exposure and HLA in healthy donors. Vbeta (60) and Jbeta (13) primers were used in the PCR. Assay: immunoSEQ multiplex PCR; the TCRdb copy retains only in-frame clones and omits some. The sample has around 200,000 clones, around nine tenths seen once; the top ten hold approximately 0.31%. The sequenced sample was PBMCs. These receptors all come from a woman in her twenties or thirties in good health and CMV-seronegative.

In DNA form, the CDR3 reads TGTGCCAGCAGCTCGCCGGCGAGGACTGAAGCTTTCTTT. It yields the protein CASSSPARTEAFF. The chain recombines TRBV5-4 with TRBJ1-1, with D hard to call. Germline V gene sequence: CDR1 SGHNT, CDR2 YYREEE (reference sequence). V was trimmed by 3 bases and J by 5 bases, leaving 11 bases between them. The CDR3 is 13 residues long.

This clone occurred once. The chain couples TRBV7-9 to TRBJ1-1, with D perhaps TRBD1 (6 bases). This CDR3 region has 15 residues. CDR1 is SEHNR, CDR2 FQNEAQ, per germline (reference sequence). V lost 5 bases, J lost 1 base, and 14 bases lay in between. DNA for the CDR3: TGTGCCAGCAGCGGAGGTGCGGGGGCGAACACTGAAGCTTTCTTT. Its translation is CASSGGAGANTEAFF.

The CDR3 DNA reads TGTGCCAGCAGCACCCTACGGGGGGGAAGACCCAGATTCACAGATACGCAGTATTTT. The encoded protein is CASSTLRGGRPRFTDTQYF. The chain couples TRBV11-2 to TRBJ2-3; 8 bases match TRBD2. J lost 2 bases, V lost 5 bases, and 18 bases had no gene match. The CDR3 covers 19 residues. CDR1 and CDR2 (germline): SGHAT, FQNNGV.

The chain recombines TRBV5-4 with TRBJ2-1, with 7 nucleotides matching TRBD2. The V and J ends lost 4 bases and 4 bases, in that order; junction bases with no gene match: 8. From germline, CDR1 is SGHNT and CDR2 YYREEE (reference sequence). The length of the CDR3 is 15 residues. CDR3 residues: CASSLGSSGYNEQFF. The CDR3 DNA is TGTGCCAGCAGCCTGGGGTCTAGCGGATACAATGAGCAGTTCTTC.

The chain links TRBV4-1 to TRBJ2-5, with 8 bases matching TRBD1. The CDR3 consists of 14 residues. Germline V gene lookup returns CDR1 MGHRA and CDR2 YSYEKL. V lost 1 base and J lost 7; bases outside the gene matches: 5. CDR3 sequence (DNA): TGCGCCAGCAGCCAAGGAGGGACAGGATGGACCCAGTACTTC. This sequence encodes CASSQGGTGWTQYF.

This chain uses TRBV11-1 with TRBJ2-3; D perhaps matches TRBD2 (7 bases). Trimming took off 0 bases at V and 3 bases at J, with 10 bases between the two ends. This CDR3 contains 15 residues. The germline V gene encodes CDR1 SGHAT and CDR2 FQDESV (reference sequence). Here the CDR3 reads CASSLARGATDTQYF. CDR3 sequence (DNA): TGTGCCAGCAGCTTAGCACGGGGGGCTACAGATACGCAGTATTTT.

This sequence joins TRBV11-2 and TRBJ2-3; TRBD2 aligns across 10 bases. Germline CDR1 reads SGHAT; CDR2 reads FQNNGV. V lost 6 bases and J lost 3; bases outside the gene matches: 6. There are 15 residues in the CDR3. CDR3 DNA: TGTGCCAGCAGTCTAGCGGGAGCGAGGACAGATACGCAGTATTTT. Its translation is CASSLAGARTDTQYF.

This sequence joins TRBV27 and TRBJ2-7; possibly TRBD2 for D (5 bases). The CDR3 runs 14 residues. The V and J ends lost 3 bases and 4 bases respectively, with 13 bases between them. Germline values: CDR1 MNHEY, CDR2 SMNVEV (reference sequence). The CDR3 region is CASSFTAEVYEQYF. For the CDR3, the DNA is TGTGCCAGCAGTTTTACAGCGGAGGTGTACGAGCAGTACTTC.

The V gene is TRBV11-2, the J gene TRBJ2-1; TRBD2 agrees at 11 bases. The CDR3 contains 15 residues. Germline assignment: CDR1 SGHAT and CDR2 FQNNGV. After removal of 5 bases from V and 2 bases from J, the junction contained 2 bases not matched to a gene. CDR3 sequence: CASSQLAGAYNEQFF. DNA for the CDR3: TGTGCCAGCAGCCAACTAGCGGGGGCCTACAATGAGCAGTTCTTC.

The V and J genes are TRBV7-3 and TRBJ2-1; TRBD1 aligns across 9 bases. The CDR3 runs to 15 residues. Germline V gene data show CDR1 as SGHTA and CDR2 as FQGTGA. Unmatched junction bases numbered 6, after V lost 5 bases and J lost 4 bases. The CDR3 sequence: CASSQDRGYYNEQFF. The CDR3 nucleotides are TGTGCCAGCAGCCAAGACAGGGGGTATTACAATGAGCAGTTCTTC. Complete variable domain (other parts from reference TRBV7-3 and TRBJ2-1): GAGVSQTPSNKVTEKGKYVELRCDPISGHTALYWYRQSLGQGPEFLIYFQGTGAADDSGLPNDRFFAVRPEGSVSTLKIQRTERGDSAVYLCASSQDRGYYNEQFFGPGTRLTVL.

CDR3 coding DNA: TGTGCCAGCAGTTTAAGGCAGGGGGGAGAGACCCAGTACTTC. Protein product: CASSLRQGGETQYF. The gene calls are TRBV27 and TRBJ2-5; D might be TRBD1 (7 bases). V gave up 2 bases and J gave up 4 bases, with 11 bases separating them. Germline V gene data show CDR1 as MNHEY and CDR2 as SMNVEV (reference sequence). The CDR3 is 14 amino acids.

The chain links TRBV19 to TRBJ2-1, with D possibly TRBD2 on 6 matching bases. Deletions cut 5 bases from V and 6 bases from J, with 14 bases between. CDR1 is LNHDA, CDR2 SQIVND, per germline (reference sequence). This CDR3 spans 14 amino acids. The CDR3 protein is CASSVERRGNEQFF. DNA for the CDR3: TGTGCCAGTAGTGTGGAACGGAGGGGCAATGAGCAGTTCTTC. Complete variable domain (other parts from reference TRBV19 and TRBJ2-1): DGGITQSPKYLFRKEGQNVTLSCEQNLNHDAMYWYRQDPGQGLRLIYYSQIVNDFQKGDIAEGYSVSREKKESFPLTVTSAQKNPTAFYLCASSVERRGNEQFFGPGTRLTVL.

The genes are TRBV19 and TRBJ2-1, with D uncertain. Germline assignment: CDR1 LNHDA and CDR2 SQIVND (reference sequence). This CDR3 contains 13 residues. The V end lost 2 bases, the J end lost 9 bases, and 11 bases lay between the germline ends. The CDR3 coding sequence is TGTGCCAGTAGTATACTCTCCTCCAGTGAGCAGTTCTTC. Translation: CASSILSSSEQFF.

The rearrangement links TRBV29-1 to TRBJ2-1; the match to TRBD1 covers 10 bases. Per germline, CDR1 SQVTM and CDR2 ANQGSEA. V lost 5 bases to trimming and J lost 5 bases; unmatched junction nucleotides: 9. This CDR3 contains 15 residues. The CDR3 DNA is TGCAGCGTTAACCCCGGGACAGGGGACCACAATGAGCAGTTCTTC. It specifies CSVNPGTGDHNEQFF.

V gene TRBV5-6 combines with J gene TRBJ1-4, with a tentative D call TRBD1 (5 bases). Germline assignment: CDR1 SGHDT and CDR2 YYEEEE. Trimming took 4 bases from V and 2 from J, leaving 21 bases between them. CDR3 length equals 18 residues. DNA for the CDR3: TGTGCCAGCAGCCCACGGGGGGTAATTGCAGCGACTAATGAAAAACTGTTTTTT. It codes for CASSPRGVIAATNEKLFF. Combining the CDR3 with reference TRBV5-6 and TRBJ1-4 gives the whole variable domain DAGVTQSPTHLIKTRGQQVTLRCSPKSGHDTVSWYQQALGQGPQFIFQYYEEEERQRGNFPDRFSGHQFPNYSSELNVNALLLGDSALYLCASSPRGVIAATNEKLFFGSGTQLSVL.

J is TRBJ2-1 and V is TRBV10-3, with 11 bases fitting TRBD2. The germline V gene has CDR1 ENHRY and CDR2 SYGVKD. The CDR3 has 18 residues. The junction had 11 bases not matched to a gene; V was cut back by 6 bases and J by 1 base. The CDR3 here is CAISDTSGGKPSYNEQFF. The CDR3 DNA reads as TGTGCCATCAGCGACACTAGCGGGGGTAAACCTTCCTACAATGAGCAGTTCTTC.

For the CDR3, the DNA is TGTGCCAGCAGCGTGATGGGGCTGGGTGAAGCTTTCTTT. Its protein product is CASSVMGLGEAFF. This chain connects TRBV5-4 to TRBJ1-1, with D possibly TRBD1 on 5 matching bases. V lost 4 bases, J lost 7 bases, and 14 bases lay in between. The CDR3 runs 13 residues. The V gene's germline CDR1 is SGHNT and CDR2 YYREEE (reference sequence). Complete variable domain (other parts from reference TRBV5-4 and TRBJ1-1): ETGVTQSPTHLIKTRGQQVTLRCSSQSGHNTVSWYQQALGQGPQFIFQYYREEENGRGNFPPRFSGLQFPNYSSELNVNALELDDSALYLCASSVMGLGEAFFGQGTRLTVV.

The chain is built from TRBV2 and TRBJ2-2; 11 nucleotides align to TRBD2. V lost 7 bases to trimming and J lost 5 bases; unmatched junction nucleotides: 3. Germline assignment: CDR1 SNHLY and CDR2 FYNNEI. This CDR3 comprises 14 residues. DNA for the CDR3: TGTGCCAGCACTCGGACTAGCGGGACCGGGGAGCTGTTTTTT. It is translated as CASTRTSGTGELFF.

This chain uses TRBV2 with TRBJ2-1; 11 bases line up with TRBD2. V lost 4 bases, J lost 3 bases, and 8 bases stayed unmatched. This CDR3 is built from 17 residues. Germline values: CDR1 SNHLY, CDR2 FYNNEI. The CDR3 DNA reads as TGTGCCAGCAGTGCTAGGCTAGCGGGGGGACACTACAATGAGCAGTTCTTC. Protein sequence: CASSARLAGGHYNEQFF.

J is TRBJ2-7 and V is TRBV7-9; weak D call: TRBD2 (5 bases). V was cut by 4 bases and J by 7 bases, with 8 bases left in between. Germline V gene sequence: CDR1 SEHNR, CDR2 FQNEAQ (reference sequence). This CDR3 has 11 residues. The CDR3 DNA reads TGTGCCAGCAGCTACGGCGGGGAGCAGTACTTC. Translating gives CASSYGGEQYF.

V and J are TRBV11-2 and TRBJ2-5, with D hard to call. The CDR3 length is 14 residues. Deletions cut 3 bases from V and 2 bases from J, with 10 bases between. Germline CDR1 SGHAT, CDR2 FQNNGV. In DNA form, the CDR3 reads TGTGCCAGCAGCTTTCGAACAGATCAAGAGACCCAGTACTTC. It yields the protein CASSFRTDQETQYF.

This clone was seen a single time. The chain combines TRBV7-9 with TRBJ2-7, with a tentative D call TRBD2 (6 bases). V lost 5 bases to trimming and J lost 6 bases, with 11 bases between them. CDR1 and CDR2 (germline): SEHNR, FQNEAQ (reference sequence). This CDR3 region has 12 residues. CDR3 sequence reads: CASSPQGGEQYF. CDR3 in DNA: TGTGCCAGCAGCCCTCAGGGAGGCGAGCAGTACTTC. The entire variable domain, with the rest obtained from reference TRBV7-9 and TRBJ2-7, is as follows: DTGVSQNPRHKITKRGQNVTFRCDPISEHNRLYWYRQTLGQGPEFLTYFQNEAQLEKSRLLSDRFSAERPKGSFSTLEIQRTEQGDSAMYLCASSPQGGEQYFGPGTRLTVT.

The rearrangement joins TRBV14 to TRBJ2-7; D ambiguous. V lost 2 bases and J lost 4, with 6 bases in between. CDR1 SGHDN and CDR2 FVKESK come from the germline V gene. This CDR3 contains 12 residues. CDR3 sequence: CASSQFPYEQYF. The CDR3 region has the DNA TGTGCCAGCAGCCAATTCCCGTACGAGCAGTACTTC.

The sample holds one count of this clone. This chain connects TRBV6-1 to TRBJ1-2, with 7 positions matching TRBD1. The CDR3 has 14 amino acids. Germline CDR1 MNHNS, CDR2 SASEGT. V trimming: 8 bases; J trimming: 3 bases; junction bases outside the gene matches: 9. The CDR3 sequence: CASVIRQGDYGYTF. CDR3 nucleotide sequence: TGTGCCAGCGTCATTAGACAGGGTGACTATGGCTACACCTTC.

The chain employs TRBV6-1 and TRBJ1-6; TRBD1 is a possible D gene (6 bases). Germline V lookup: CDR1 MNHNS, CDR2 SASEGT. The CDR3 runs to 15 residues. V lost 1 base and J lost 7, with 11 bases in between. The DNA of the CDR3 is TGTGCCAGCAGTGAAGGACGGCAGGGGAATTCACCCCTCCACTTT. It codes for CASSEGRQGNSPLHF.

Details on this clone: A read error may produce the germline difference seen at one junction end. This chain joins TRBV7-7 and TRBJ2-2, with 11 positions matching TRBD2. From germline, CDR1 is SSHAT and CDR2 FNYEAQ (reference sequence). CDR3 length: 17 residues. CDR3 nucleotide sequence: TGTGCTAGCAGCTCAGCGACGCTAGCGGGAGGTACCGGGGAGCTGTTTTTT. Its protein is CASSSATLAGGTGELFF.

The DNA of the CDR3 is TGTGCCAGCAGCTTAGATTTTGGGCGTGAAGCTTTCTTT. It codes for CASSLDFGREAFF. The chain links TRBV7-2 to TRBJ1-1; D is unresolved. The CDR3 runs to 13 residues. Trimming took 1 base from V and 7 from J, leaving 10 bases between them. Looked up from germline, CDR1 is SGHTA and CDR2 is FQGNSA. Full variable domain (rest looked up from reference TRBV7-2 and TRBJ1-1): GAGVSQSPSNKVTEKGKDVELRCDPISGHTALYWYRQSLGQGLEFLIYFQGNSAPDKSGLPSDRFSAERTGGSVSTLTIQRTQQEDSAVYLCASSLDFGREAFFGQGTRLTVV.